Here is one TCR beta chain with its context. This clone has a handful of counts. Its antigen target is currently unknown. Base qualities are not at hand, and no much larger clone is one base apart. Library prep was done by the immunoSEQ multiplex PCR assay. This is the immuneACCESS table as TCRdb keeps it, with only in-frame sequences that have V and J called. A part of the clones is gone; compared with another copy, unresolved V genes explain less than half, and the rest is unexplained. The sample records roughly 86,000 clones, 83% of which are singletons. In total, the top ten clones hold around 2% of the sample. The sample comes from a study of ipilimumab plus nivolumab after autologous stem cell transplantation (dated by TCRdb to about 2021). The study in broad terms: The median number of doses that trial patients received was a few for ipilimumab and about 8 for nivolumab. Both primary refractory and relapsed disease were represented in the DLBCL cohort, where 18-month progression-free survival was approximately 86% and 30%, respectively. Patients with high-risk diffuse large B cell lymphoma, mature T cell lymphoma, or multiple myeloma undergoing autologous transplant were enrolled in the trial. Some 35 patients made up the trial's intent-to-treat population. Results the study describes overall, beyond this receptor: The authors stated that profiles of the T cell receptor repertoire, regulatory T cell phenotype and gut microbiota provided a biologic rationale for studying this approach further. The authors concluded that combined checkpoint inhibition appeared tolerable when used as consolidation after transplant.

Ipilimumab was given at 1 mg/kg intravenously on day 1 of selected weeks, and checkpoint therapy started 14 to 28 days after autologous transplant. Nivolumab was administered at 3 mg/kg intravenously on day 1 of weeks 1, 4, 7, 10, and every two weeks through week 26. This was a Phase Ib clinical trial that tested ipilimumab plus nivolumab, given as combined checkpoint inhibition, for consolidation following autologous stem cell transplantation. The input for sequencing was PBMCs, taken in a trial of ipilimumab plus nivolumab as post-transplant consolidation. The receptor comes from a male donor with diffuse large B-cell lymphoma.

The sequenced DNA is TGTGCCAGCAGCGATGGCGGGGCCTCTTCCTCCTTCGAGACCCAGTACTTC. The translation is CASSDGGASSSFETQYF. The receptor chain draws on TRBV11-1 and TRBJ2-5; a tentative D match to TRBD2 spans 6 bases. The CDR3 spans 17 residues, from the cysteine through the phenylalanine. Of the read, only the CDR3 DNA is kept; its 51 bases are in frame from base 1. CDR1 and CDR2 are read off the germline V gene (reference sequence) as SGHAT and FQDESV. The germline ends are 24 bases apart after V is trimmed by 5 bases and J by 5 bases.